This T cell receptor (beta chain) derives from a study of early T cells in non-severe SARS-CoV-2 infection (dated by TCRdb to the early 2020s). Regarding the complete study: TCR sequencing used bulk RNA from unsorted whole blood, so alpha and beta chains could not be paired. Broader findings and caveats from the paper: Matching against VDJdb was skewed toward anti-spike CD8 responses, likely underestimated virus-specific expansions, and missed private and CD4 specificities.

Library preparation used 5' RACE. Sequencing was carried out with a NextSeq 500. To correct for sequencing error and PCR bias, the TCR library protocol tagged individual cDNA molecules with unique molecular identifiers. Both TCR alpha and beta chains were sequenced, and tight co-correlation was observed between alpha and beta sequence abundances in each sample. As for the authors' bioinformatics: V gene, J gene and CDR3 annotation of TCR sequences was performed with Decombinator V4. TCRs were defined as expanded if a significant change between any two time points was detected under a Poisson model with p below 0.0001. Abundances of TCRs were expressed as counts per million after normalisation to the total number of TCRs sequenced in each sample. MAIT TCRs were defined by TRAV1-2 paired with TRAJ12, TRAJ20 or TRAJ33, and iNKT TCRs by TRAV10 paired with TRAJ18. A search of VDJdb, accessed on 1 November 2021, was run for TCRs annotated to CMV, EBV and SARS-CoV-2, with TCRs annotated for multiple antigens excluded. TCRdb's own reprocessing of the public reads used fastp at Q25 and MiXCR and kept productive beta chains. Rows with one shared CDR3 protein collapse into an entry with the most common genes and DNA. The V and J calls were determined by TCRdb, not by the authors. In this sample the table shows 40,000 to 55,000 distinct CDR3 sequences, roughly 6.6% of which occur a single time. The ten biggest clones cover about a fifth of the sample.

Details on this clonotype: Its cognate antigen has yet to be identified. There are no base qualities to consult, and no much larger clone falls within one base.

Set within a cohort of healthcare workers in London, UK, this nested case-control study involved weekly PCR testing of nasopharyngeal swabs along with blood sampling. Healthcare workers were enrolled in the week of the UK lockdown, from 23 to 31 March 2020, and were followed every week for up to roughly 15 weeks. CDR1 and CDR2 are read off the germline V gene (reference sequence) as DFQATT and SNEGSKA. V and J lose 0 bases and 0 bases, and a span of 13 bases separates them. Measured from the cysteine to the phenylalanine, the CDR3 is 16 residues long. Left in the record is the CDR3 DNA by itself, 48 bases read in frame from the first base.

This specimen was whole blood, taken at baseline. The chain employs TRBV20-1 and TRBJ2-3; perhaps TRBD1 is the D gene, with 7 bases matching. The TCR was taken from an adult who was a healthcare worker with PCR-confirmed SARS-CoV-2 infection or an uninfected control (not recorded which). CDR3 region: CSARDARGASTDTQYF. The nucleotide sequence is TGCAGTGCTAGAGATGCCAGGGGGGCTAGCACAGATACGCAGTATTTT.